This T cell receptor (beta chain) was identified in a study of naive and memory T cell subsets. The CDR3 loop spans 13 amino acids. Overall study results and limits: The RNA method is potentially sensitive to activation and differentiation changes.

The treatment here: skin biopsy from PPD injection site in Mantoux-positive individual. A UMI-containing oligonucleotide was joined by 3' ligation to the TCR cDNA template. Tuberculin skin test biopsies were taken where PPD was injected in Mantoux-positive people. Details on this clonotype: Its antigen is still unknown. At one boundary the junction diverges from the germline segment, which might be a read error.

Four PCR rounds used nested alpha and beta constant region primers plus the SP2 primer. MiXCR, run by TCRdb on the UMI-ligation and nested PCR reads, gives a single entry per CDR3 protein. The top ten hold approximately 3.1% of the sample, which has 25,000 to 35,000 distinct CDR3 sequences, 6.5% to 8% seen once. The receptor's source is an adult in good health. The V gene is TRBV12-3 or TRBV12-4, the J gene TRBJ1-2, with 7 bases identical to TRBD1. The sample was skin, taken from a tuberculin skin test site. In DNA form, the CDR3 reads TGTGCCAGCACCCTGACAGGGATGGTTGGCGACACCTTC. Its protein product is CASTLTGMVGDTF.